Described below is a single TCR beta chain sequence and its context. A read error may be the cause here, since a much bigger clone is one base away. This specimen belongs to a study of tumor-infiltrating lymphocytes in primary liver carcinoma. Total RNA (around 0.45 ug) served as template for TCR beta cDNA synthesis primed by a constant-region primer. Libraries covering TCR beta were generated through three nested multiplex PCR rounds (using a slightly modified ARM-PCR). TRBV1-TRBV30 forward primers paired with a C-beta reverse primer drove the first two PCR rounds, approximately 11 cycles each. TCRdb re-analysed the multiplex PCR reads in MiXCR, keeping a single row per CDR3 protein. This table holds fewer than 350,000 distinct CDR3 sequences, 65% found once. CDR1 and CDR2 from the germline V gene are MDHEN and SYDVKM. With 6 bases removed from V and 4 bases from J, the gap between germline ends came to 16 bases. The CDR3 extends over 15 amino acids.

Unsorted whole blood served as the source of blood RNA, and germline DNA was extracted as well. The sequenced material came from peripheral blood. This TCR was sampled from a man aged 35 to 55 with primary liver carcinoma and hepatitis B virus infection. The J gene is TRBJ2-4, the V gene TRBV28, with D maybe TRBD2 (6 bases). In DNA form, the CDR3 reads TGTGCCAGCAGCATGGGGGGAGTACCGAAAAACATTCAGTACTTC. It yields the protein CASSMGGVPKNIQYF.